The 3 T cell receptor beta chains presented below share a single source sample, sequenced in a study of blood T cell dynamics during melanoma immunotherapy. Time point defined: week 3, after first cycle of checkpoint inhibitor. Sequencing was performed with immunoSEQ multiplex PCR; in TCRdb, only in-frame clones are kept and a portion is missing. The sample consists of roughly 8,700 clones, less than 90% of them appearing once. The material sequenced was blood, taken from a patient treated with checkpoint blockade. The origin of the receptors is a human donor with melanoma.

The V and J genes are TRBV5-1 and TRBJ2-7; perhaps TRBD2 as D (7 bases). With 0 bases removed from V and 2 bases from J, the gap between germline ends came to 18 bases. CDR1 is SGHRS and CDR2 is YFSETQ in the germline V gene. The CDR3 sequence is 17 residues long. CDR3 residues: CASSLEPGGLNTYEQYF. CDR3 DNA: TGCGCCAGCAGCTTGGAGCCCGGGGGGCTCAATACCTACGAGCAGTACTTC.

This clone was recorded once. The chain employs TRBV7-2 and TRBJ1-6, with D tentatively TRBD1 (5 bases). Trimming stripped 4 bases from V and 12 bases from J, with 13 bases between. The CDR3 totals 13 residues. The germline V gene encodes CDR1 SGHTA and CDR2 FQGNSA. In DNA, the CDR3 is TGTGCCAGCAGCTCGCAACAGGATTTACCCCTCCACTTT. Protein product: CASSSQQDLPLHF.

Only one count was recorded for this clone. The chain combines TRBV5-4 with TRBJ2-7; weak D call: TRBD2 (5 bases). Trimming removed 5 bases from V and 7 bases from J, with 13 bases in between. This CDR3 comprises 12 residues. The germline gives CDR1 SGHNT, CDR2 YYREEE (reference sequence). The CDR3 coding sequence is TGTGCCAGCAGTTCCCAGTGGGAGGAGCAGTACTTC. It is translated as CASSSQWEEQYF.